These 6 T cell receptor beta chains came from one sample sequenced in a study of blood T cell repertoires in COVID-19. Produced via immunoSEQ multiplex PCR; TCRdb's table is partial and in-frame only. The sample holds roughly 110,000 clones, 84% seen once. Sequenced input: peripheral blood. The receptor set was obtained from a human donor in a cohort sampled during active COVID-19.

V usage is TRBV30 and J usage is TRBJ2-7, with 7 bases lining up with TRBD1. From germline, CDR1 is GTSNPN and CDR2 SVGIG (reference sequence). This CDR3 is built from 15 residues. The junction had 14 bases not matched to a gene; V was cut back by 4 bases and J by 5 bases. The CDR3: CAWTQRGQGADEQYF. In DNA, the CDR3 is TGTGCCTGGACCCAAAGGGGGCAAGGGGCGGACGAGCAGTACTTC.

The chain links TRBV6-2 or TRBV6-3 to TRBJ2-1; 8 bases agree with TRBD2. Unmatched junction bases numbered 14, after V lost 4 bases and J lost 9 bases. This CDR3 region has 16 residues. CDR1 MNHEY and CDR2 SVGEGT come from the germline V gene. This CDR3 is CASSSPGSGSWGEQFF. For the CDR3, the DNA is TGTGCCAGCAGTTCCCCGGGGAGCGGGAGTTGGGGTGAGCAGTTCTTC.

The chain employs TRBV6-5 and TRBJ1-6, with D possibly TRBD1 on 6 matching bases. Germline V gene data show CDR1 as MNHEY and CDR2 as SVGAGI. Trimming took 7 bases from V and 5 from J, leaving 12 bases between them. CDR3 length: 14 residues. CDR3 bases: TGTGCCAGCAACAGGGACGGACATAATTCACCCCTCCACTTT. Amino acids: CASNRDGHNSPLHF.

This chain connects TRBV12-3 or TRBV12-4 to TRBJ2-3; no definite D call. This CDR3 comprises 11 residues. Trimming shortened V by 5 bases and J by 8 bases, and 8 bases separated the two germline ends. For the CDR3, the DNA is TGTGCCAGCAGTACCGCTAGTACGCAGTATTTT. Translation: CASSTASTQYF.

This rearrangement joins TRBV18 to TRBJ1-1; D not resolved. Germline loops: CDR1 KGHSH, CDR2 LQKENI. This CDR3 contains 13 residues. The V end was cut by 3 bases, the J end by 5 bases, with 10 bases between. CDR3 amino acids: CASSPLGRTEAFF. CDR3 DNA sequence: TGTGCCAGCTCACCTCTAGGGAGAACTGAAGCTTTCTTT. The full variable domain, in which reference TRBV18 and TRBJ1-1 provide the parts outside the CDR3, is NAGVMQNPRHLVRRRGQEARLRCSPMKGHSHVYWYRQLPEEGLKFMVYLQKENIIDESGMPKERFSAEFPKEGPSILRIQQVVRGDSAAYFCASSPLGRTEAFFGQGTRLTVV.

This rearrangement joins TRBV7-2 to TRBJ2-3; possible D gene TRBD2, 7 bases. The CDR3 spans 16 residues. Germline V gene data show CDR1 as SGHTA and CDR2 as FQGNSA. V lost 0 bases and J lost 3, with 13 bases in between. The CDR3 nucleotides are TGTGCCAGCAGCTTAGCGGGGGGGCTAGGGACAGATACGCAGTATTTT. This gives the protein CASSLAGGLGTDTQYF.